The 30 T cell receptor beta chains below all came from one sample that was sequenced in a study of human T cells and chemical hapten exposure. MiXCR was run by TCRdb on the RACE reads, yielding one entry per CDR3 protein. The table has about 180,000 distinct CDR3 sequences, almost 30% seen once. The time point is: pre-sensitization, week 0. Treatment meaning: therapeutic diphenylcyclopropenone sensitization with weekly scalp DPC. The material was whole blood, obtained in connection with sensitization to the hapten diphenylcyclopropenone (DPC). The receptors here all came from a woman between 25 and 40 years old with alopecia areata. Some clones in this sample may be carry-over from other donors' samples.

V is TRBV29-1 and J is TRBJ1-4; 9 bases map to TRBD1. The CDR3 contains 14 residues. Per germline, CDR1 SQVTM and CDR2 ANQGSEA. J gave up 8 bases and V 6 bases, and 10 bases lay outside the gene matches. The CDR3 sequence: CSVDGTGHGEKLFF. For the CDR3, the DNA is TGCAGCGTAGATGGGACAGGGCATGGGGAAAAACTGTTTTTT.

CDR3 in DNA: TGCAGCGTAAGACTAGCGGACCAATCCTACGAGCAGTACTTC. It translates to CSVRLADQSYEQYF. The chain combines TRBV29-1 with TRBJ2-7, with 9 nucleotides matching TRBD2. The V gene end was trimmed by 6 bases and the J gene end by 1 base; junction bases not matched to a gene: 7. The germline gives CDR1 SQVTM, CDR2 ANQGSEA. The length of the CDR3 is 14 residues.

The chain is built from TRBV28 and TRBJ1-6; 11 bases fit TRBD1. Trimming removed 5 bases from V and 8 bases from J; junction bases left unmatched: 5. Germline CDR1 and CDR2: MDHEN and SYDVKM. The CDR3 runs 15 residues. The CDR3 is CASSEGQGVYSPLHF. The CDR3 DNA sequence: TGTGCCAGCAGTGAGGGACAGGGGGTCTATTCACCCCTCCACTTT.

This chain joins TRBV27 and TRBJ1-2; tentative D call: TRBD1 (6 bases). CDR1 is MNHEY, CDR2 SMNVEV, per germline (reference sequence). V was trimmed by 8 bases and J by 8 bases, leaving 15 bases between them. This CDR3 is built from 12 residues. CDR3 region: CASARGGKGYTF. CDR3 nucleotides: TGTGCCAGCGCGAGGGGGGGGAAGGGCTACACCTTC.

The CDR3 DNA reads as TGTGCCAGTTTAGCAGGGGGGACTAACTATGGCTACACCTTC. Protein: CASLAGGTNYGYTF. The rearrangement links TRBV2 to TRBJ1-2, with 7 bases matching TRBD1. Germline loops: CDR1 SNHLY, CDR2 FYNNEI. This CDR3 is 14 amino acids long. Losses at the gene ends were 9 bases for V and 0 bases for J; bases not matched to a gene: 7.

The genes are TRBV2 and TRBJ2-2, with unresolved D. The CDR3 consists of 16 residues. The V gene's germline CDR1 is SNHLY and CDR2 FYNNEI. V lost 3 bases and J 0 bases, leaving 11 bases between the germline ends. CDR3 in amino acids: CASSDTTDSNTGELFF. The CDR3 DNA follows: TGTGCCAGCAGTGATACGACGGATTCGAACACCGGGGAGCTGTTTTTT.

The chain has TRBV6-1 and TRBJ2-1, with 9 bases that match TRBD2. From germline, CDR1 is MNHNS and CDR2 SASEGT. CDR3 size: 14 residues. V shed 0 bases, J shed 16 bases, and the junction held 10 bases outside the gene matches. CDR3 nucleotides: TGTGCCAGCAGTGAAGCAAGGCTAGCGGGACCGTCCTTCTTC. It codes for CASSEARLAGPSFF.

This clonotype occurred a few times. This chain links TRBV29-1 with TRBJ2-3; weak D call: TRBD2 (5 bases). The CDR3 extends over 15 amino acids. Germline CDR1 reads SQVTM; CDR2 reads ANQGSEA. Trimming cost V 4 bases and J 4 bases, with 18 bases left between them. Here the CDR3 DNA reads TGCAGCGTTGCGTTGCTAGCTGGTGGCGCAGATACGCAGTATTTT. It encodes CSVALLAGGADTQYF.

This clonotype was counted between two and nine times. In DNA form, the CDR3 reads TGCAGTGGTCGGGCCCGCCTGGGCGGGGAGCTGTTTTTT. Encoded protein: CSGRARLGGELFF. This chain joins TRBV29-1 and TRBJ2-2; no reliable D call. This CDR3 contains 13 residues. Germline V gene sequence: CDR1 SQVTM, CDR2 ANQGSEA.

The J gene is TRBJ2-7, the V gene TRBV7-9, with 8 bases that match TRBD1. Trimming cost V 5 bases and J 6 bases; bases outside gene matches: 9. Germline loops: CDR1 SEHNR, CDR2 FQNEAQ (reference sequence). The CDR3 runs 14 residues. In nucleotides, the CDR3 is TGTGCCAGCAGCCCGTTTCAGGGGGCCGTCGAGCAGTACTTC. The encoded protein is CASSPFQGAVEQYF. The variable domain in full, completed from reference TRBV7-9 and TRBJ2-7, reads DTGVSQNPRHKITKRGQNVTFRCDPISEHNRLYWYRQTLGQGPEFLTYFQNEAQLEKSRLLSDRFSAERPKGSFSTLEIQRTEQGDSAMYLCASSPFQGAVEQYFGPGTRLTVT.

V is TRBV6-2 or TRBV6-3 and J is TRBJ2-1; D remains ambiguous. With 0 bases removed from V and 2 bases from J, the gap between germline ends came to 11 bases. The CDR3 contains 16 residues. The germline CDR1 and CDR2 sequences are MNHEY and SVGEGT. CDR3 loop: CASSYSGPITYNEQFF. The CDR3 DNA sequence: TGTGCCAGCAGTTACTCGGGCCCAATAACCTACAATGAGCAGTTCTTC.

This chain links TRBV29-1 with TRBJ2-1, with D unresolved. The CDR3 covers 14 residues. CDR1 and CDR2 from the germline V gene are SQVTM and ANQGSEA. V gave up 0 bases and J gave up 3 bases, with 9 bases separating them. CDR3 protein: CSVEDRWDYNEQFF. The CDR3 DNA sequence: TGCAGCGTTGAAGATCGATGGGACTACAATGAGCAGTTCTTC.

The V call is TRBV29-1, the J call TRBJ2-1; 10 positions match TRBD2. The CDR3 runs to 14 residues. Trimming took 2 bases from V and 6 from J; bases not matched to a gene: 4. The V gene's germline CDR1 is SQVTM and CDR2 ANQGSEA. In DNA, the CDR3 is TGCAGCGTTGAATCTAGCGGGAGAAGCAATGAGCAGTTCTTC. This codes for CSVESSGRSNEQFF.

The rearrangement links TRBV2 to TRBJ2-2, with D tentatively TRBD1 or TRBD2 (5 bases each). V was shortened by 10 bases and J by 0 bases, with 12 bases between the two germline ends. Germline CDR1 and CDR2: SNHLY and FYNNEI. CDR3 length: 14 amino acids. The CDR3 loop is CATRRGANTGELFF. CDR3 DNA: TGTGCCACCAGGCGAGGGGCGAACACCGGGGAGCTGTTTTTT.

This clonotype was detected a few times. The chain joins TRBV29-1 to TRBJ2-5; D possibly uses TRBD1 or TRBD2 (7 bases each). V lost 6 bases to trimming and J lost 4 bases, with 18 bases between them. The CDR3 totals 14 residues. From germline, CDR1 is SQVTM and CDR2 ANQGSEA. CDR3 nucleotides: TGCAGCGTCAGGGGGGGACACCCATCAGAGACCCAGTACTTC. Its protein is CSVRGGHPSETQYF. The full variable domain, its missing parts supplied by reference TRBV29-1 and TRBJ2-5, is SAVISQKPSRDICQRGTSLTIQCQVDSQVTMMFWYRQQPGQSLTLIATANQGSEATYESGFVIDKFPISRPNLTFSTLTVSNMSPEDSSIYLCSVRGGHPSETQYFGPGTRLLVL.

This clonotype was detected only a few times. V and J are TRBV28 and TRBJ1-5; no firm D call. The V end lost 2 bases, the J end lost 2 bases, and 19 bases lay between the germline ends. The CDR3 is 18 residues long. Germline V gives CDR1 MDHEN, CDR2 SYDVKM. The CDR3 bases are TGTGCCAGCAGTTTAATCGGTAGGGTTACGAGTGGCAATCAGCCCCAGCATTTT. It translates to CASSLIGRVTSGNQPQHF.

This clonotype has only one observation. The J gene is TRBJ2-1, the V gene TRBV28; 9 nucleotides align to TRBD2. Looked up from germline, CDR1 is MDHEN and CDR2 is SYDVKM. V trimming: 6 bases; J trimming: 4 bases; junction bases outside the gene matches: 7. This CDR3 comprises 15 residues. CDR3: CASSNSGGSYNEQFF. CDR3 nucleotide sequence: TGTGCCAGCAGCAACAGCGGGGGGTCGTACAATGAGCAGTTCTTC.

V gene TRBV5-1 combines with J gene TRBJ2-3, with D maybe TRBD2 (5 bases). The CDR3 runs to 16 residues. Germline V lookup: CDR1 SGHRS, CDR2 YFSETQ. Trimming left V 1 base short and J 4 bases short, with 16 bases between. The DNA for the CDR3 is TGCGCCAGCAGCTTGCGAGCGGCCCCGCGGGCAGATACGCAGTATTTT. Translation: CASSLRAAPRADTQYF.

The gene calls are TRBV10-3 and TRBJ2-7; 14 bases map to TRBD2. Germline CDR1 is ENHRY and CDR2 is SYGVKD. The CDR3 is 15 amino acids. The junction had 6 bases not matched to a gene; V was cut back by 2 bases and J by 9 bases. CDR3 nucleotides: TGTGCCATCAGTGAGGGACTAGCGGGAGGTGTTCCGCAGTACTTC. Its protein is CAISEGLAGGVPQYF.

This chain links TRBV2 with TRBJ2-3; D is unclear. V was trimmed by 3 bases and J by 2 bases, leaving 6 bases between them. Germline-derived CDR1 and CDR2 are SNHLY and FYNNEI. This CDR3 region has 13 residues. The CDR3 DNA reads TGTGCCAGCAGTGAGGAAAACACAGATACGCAGTATTTT. This sequence encodes CASSEENTDTQYF.

The V gene is TRBV2, the J gene TRBJ1-5; D possibly corresponds to TRBD1 (5 bases). The CDR3 extends over 14 amino acids. The V end was cut by 6 bases, the J end by 1 base, with 10 bases between. Germline V gene data show CDR1 as SNHLY and CDR2 as FYNNEI. The CDR3 region is CASSGTVSNQPQHF. CDR3 nucleotide sequence: TGTGCCAGCAGCGGGACGGTCAGCAATCAGCCCCAGCATTTT.

The chain has TRBV4-2 and TRBJ2-7, with TRBD1 identical over 10 bases. Trimming took 1 base from V and 7 from J; bases not matched to a gene: 7. CDR3 length: 15 amino acids. Per the germline V gene, CDR1 is LGHNA and CDR2 is YNFKEQ. CDR3 sequence reads: CASSQAGTGAREQYF. CDR3 bases: TGTGCCAGCAGCCAAGCCGGGACAGGGGCTCGGGAGCAGTACTTC.

This clonotype was seen a handful of times. The rearrangement links TRBV28 to TRBJ2-7; 7 nucleotides line up with TRBD2. The CDR3 is 13 amino acids. Germline CDR1 MDHEN, CDR2 SYDVKM. V trimming: 8 bases; J trimming: 5 bases; junction bases outside the gene matches: 9. The CDR3 DNA is TGTGCCAGCGGTCGTATAGGGAGGGACGAGCAGTACTTC. It specifies CASGRIGRDEQYF.

The chain joins TRBV29-1 to TRBJ2-1; 8 bases are shared with TRBD1. The V gene's germline CDR1 is SQVTM and CDR2 ANQGSEA. J was trimmed by 7 bases and V by 1 base; bases with no gene match: 9. This CDR3 has 15 residues. The CDR3 spells CSVEGPGGARNEQFF. The CDR3 coding sequence is TGCAGCGTTGAAGGTCCAGGGGGCGCACGTAATGAGCAGTTCTTC.

The J gene is TRBJ2-7, the V gene TRBV4-1; no firm D call. Germline V gives CDR1 MGHRA, CDR2 YSYEKL. CDR3 length: 16 residues. With 0 bases removed from V and 3 bases from J, the gap between germline ends came to 15 bases. CDR3 protein: CASSQDRLLGSYEQYF. The CDR3 coding sequence is TGCGCCAGCAGCCAAGATCGTCTATTGGGCAGCTACGAGCAGTACTTC.

This clonotype was detected a few times. This chain joins TRBV4-1 and TRBJ2-3, with D uncertain. CDR3 length: 13 amino acids. Looked up from germline, CDR1 is MGHRA and CDR2 is YSYEKL. The ends were cut back, 3 bases at V and 5 bases at J, with 9 bases in the middle. This CDR3 reads CASSQYGEDTQYF. In DNA form, the CDR3 reads TGCGCCAGCAGCCAGTATGGGGAAGATACGCAGTATTTT.

This clonotype has just a few counts. V is TRBV10-3 and J is TRBJ2-6; 11 bases match TRBD1. With 7 bases clipped from V and 2 bases from J, the junction kept 7 bases outside the gene matches. The CDR3 totals 17 residues. Per the germline V gene, CDR1 is ENHRY and CDR2 is SYGVKD. Here the CDR3 DNA reads TGTGCCATCACCCGCGGACAGGGGGCGCCTGGGGCCAACGTCCTGACTTTC. It translates to CAITRGQGAPGANVLTF.

The sample holds a few counts of this clonotype. V is TRBV7-2 and J is TRBJ1-1; unclear D gene. The CDR3 has 15 amino acids. Trimming pared 0 bases from V and 1 base from J, leaving 9 bases between. Germline V gene lookup returns CDR1 SGHTA and CDR2 FQGNSA. CDR3 bases: TGTGCCAGCAGCTTAGCCCTGTGGGAGAACACTGAAGCTTTCTTT. It specifies CASSLALWENTEAFF.

V gene TRBV6-1 combines with J gene TRBJ2-3; D unresolved. V lost 2 bases and J 2 bases, leaving 11 bases between the germline ends. This CDR3 has 15 amino acids. Germline assignment: CDR1 MNHNS and CDR2 SASEGT. Written as DNA, the CDR3 is TGTGCCAGCAGTGAAAATAAGGGTTACACAGATACGCAGTATTTT. This gives the protein CASSENKGYTDTQYF.

The chain links TRBV15 to TRBJ1-1, with D possibly TRBD1 on 5 matching bases. The length of the CDR3 is 15 residues. Germline V gives CDR1 LNHNV, CDR2 YYDKDF (reference sequence). Trimming removed 5 bases from V and 4 bases from J, with 17 bases in between. The CDR3 region has the DNA TGTGCCACCAGCCCAGGGAAAGGACTTTTCACTGAAGCTTTCTTT. Translation: CATSPGKGLFTEAFF.